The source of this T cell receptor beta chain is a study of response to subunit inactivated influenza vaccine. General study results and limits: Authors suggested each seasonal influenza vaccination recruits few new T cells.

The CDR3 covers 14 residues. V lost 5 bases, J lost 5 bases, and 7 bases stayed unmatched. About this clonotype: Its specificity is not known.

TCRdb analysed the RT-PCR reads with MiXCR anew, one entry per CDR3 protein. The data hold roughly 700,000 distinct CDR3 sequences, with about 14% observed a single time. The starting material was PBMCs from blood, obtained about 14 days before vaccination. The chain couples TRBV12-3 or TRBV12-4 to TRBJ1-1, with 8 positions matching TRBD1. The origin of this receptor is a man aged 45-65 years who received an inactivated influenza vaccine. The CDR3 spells CASSSRGRRTEAFF. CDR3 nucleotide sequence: TGTGCCAGCAGTAGCAGGGGGCGCAGAACTGAAGCTTTCTTT.